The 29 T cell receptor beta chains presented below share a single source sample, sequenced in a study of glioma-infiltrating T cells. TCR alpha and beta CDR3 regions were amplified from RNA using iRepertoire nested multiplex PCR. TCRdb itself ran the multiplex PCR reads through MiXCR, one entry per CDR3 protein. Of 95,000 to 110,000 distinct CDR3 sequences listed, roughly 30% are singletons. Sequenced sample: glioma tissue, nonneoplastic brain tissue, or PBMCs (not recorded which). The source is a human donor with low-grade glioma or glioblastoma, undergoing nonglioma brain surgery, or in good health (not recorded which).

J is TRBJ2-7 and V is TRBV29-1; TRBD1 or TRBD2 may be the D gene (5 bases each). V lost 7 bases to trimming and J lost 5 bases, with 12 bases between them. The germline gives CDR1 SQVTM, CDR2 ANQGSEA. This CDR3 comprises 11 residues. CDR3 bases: TGCAGCGGGGGGTCCAGTGACGAGCAGTACTTC. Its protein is CSGGSSDEQYF.

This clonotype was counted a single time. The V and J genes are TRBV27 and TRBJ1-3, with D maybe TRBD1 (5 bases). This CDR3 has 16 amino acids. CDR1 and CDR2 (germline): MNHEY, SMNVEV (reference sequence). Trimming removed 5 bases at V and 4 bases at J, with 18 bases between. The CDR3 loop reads CASSPQGSGFGNTIYF. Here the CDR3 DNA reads TGTGCCAGCAGTCCGCAGGGATCAGGGTTCGGAAACACCATATATTTT.

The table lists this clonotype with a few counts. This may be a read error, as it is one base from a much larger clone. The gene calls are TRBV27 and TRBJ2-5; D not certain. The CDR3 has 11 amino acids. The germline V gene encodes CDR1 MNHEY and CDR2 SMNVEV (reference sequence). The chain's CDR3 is CAVTAGETQCF. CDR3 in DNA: TGTGCCGTCACAGCCGGAGAGACCCAGTGCTTC.

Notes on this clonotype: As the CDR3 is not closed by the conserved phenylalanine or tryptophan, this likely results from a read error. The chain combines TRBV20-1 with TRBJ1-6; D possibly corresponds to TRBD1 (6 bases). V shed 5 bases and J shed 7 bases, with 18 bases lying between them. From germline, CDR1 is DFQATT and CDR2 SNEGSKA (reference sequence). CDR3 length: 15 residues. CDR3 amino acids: CSASRAGDTNSPLHL. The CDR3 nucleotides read TGCAGTGCTTCCCGGGCTGGGGACACGAATTCACCCCTCCACCTT.

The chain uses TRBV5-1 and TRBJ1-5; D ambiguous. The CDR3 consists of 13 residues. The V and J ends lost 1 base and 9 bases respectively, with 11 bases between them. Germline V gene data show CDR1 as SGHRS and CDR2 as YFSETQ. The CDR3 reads CASSLREAGPQHF. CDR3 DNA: TGCGCCAGCAGCTTGCGTGAGGCGGGGCCCCAGCATTTT.

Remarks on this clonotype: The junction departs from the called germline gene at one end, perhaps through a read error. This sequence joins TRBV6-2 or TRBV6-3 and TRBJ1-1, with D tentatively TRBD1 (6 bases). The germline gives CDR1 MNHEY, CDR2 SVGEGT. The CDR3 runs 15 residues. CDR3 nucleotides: TGTGCCAGCAGTTACCCAACGGGGGCCGGCACTGAATCTTTCTTT. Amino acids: CASSYPTGAGTESFF.

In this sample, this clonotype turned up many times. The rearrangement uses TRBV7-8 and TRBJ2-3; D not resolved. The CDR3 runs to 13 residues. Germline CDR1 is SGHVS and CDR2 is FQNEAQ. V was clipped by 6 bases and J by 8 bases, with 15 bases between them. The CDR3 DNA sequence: TGTGCCAGCAGTTACTCAACAGCAAGTACGCAGTATTTT. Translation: CASSYSTASTQYF.

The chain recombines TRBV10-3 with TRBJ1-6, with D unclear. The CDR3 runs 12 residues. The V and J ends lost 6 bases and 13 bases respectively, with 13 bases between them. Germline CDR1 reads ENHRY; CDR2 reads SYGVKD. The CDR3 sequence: CAIRQTGEPLHF. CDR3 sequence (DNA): TGTGCCATCAGGCAAACGGGCGAGCCCCTCCACTTT.

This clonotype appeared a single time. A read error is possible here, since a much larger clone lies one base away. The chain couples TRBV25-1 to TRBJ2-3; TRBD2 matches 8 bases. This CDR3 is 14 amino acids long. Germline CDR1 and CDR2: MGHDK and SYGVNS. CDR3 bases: TGTGACAGCAGTCCCCACGGGGGGGCAGATACGCAGTATTTT. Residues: CDSSPHGGADTQYF.

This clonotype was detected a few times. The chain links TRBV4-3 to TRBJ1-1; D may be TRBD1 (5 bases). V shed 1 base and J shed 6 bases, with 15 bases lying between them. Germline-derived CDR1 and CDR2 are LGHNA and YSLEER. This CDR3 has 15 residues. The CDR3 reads CASSQGYMGVAEAFF. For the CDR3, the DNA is TGCGCCAGCAGCCAAGGGTATATGGGGGTCGCTGAAGCTTTCTTT.

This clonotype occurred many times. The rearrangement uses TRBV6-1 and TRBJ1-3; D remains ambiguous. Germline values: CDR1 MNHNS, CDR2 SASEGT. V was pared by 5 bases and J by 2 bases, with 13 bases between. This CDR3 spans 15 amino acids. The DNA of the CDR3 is TGTGCCAGCAGTATCGACGCTGCCACTGGAAACACCATATATTTT. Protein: CASSIDAATGNTIYF.

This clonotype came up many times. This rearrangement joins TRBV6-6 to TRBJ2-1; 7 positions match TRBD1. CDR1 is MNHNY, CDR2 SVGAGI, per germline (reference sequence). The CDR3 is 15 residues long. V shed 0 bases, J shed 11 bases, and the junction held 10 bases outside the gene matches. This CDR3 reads CASSYSRPRGRKQFF. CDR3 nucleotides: TGTGCCAGCAGTTACTCCCGACCCAGGGGGAGAAAGCAGTTCTTC.

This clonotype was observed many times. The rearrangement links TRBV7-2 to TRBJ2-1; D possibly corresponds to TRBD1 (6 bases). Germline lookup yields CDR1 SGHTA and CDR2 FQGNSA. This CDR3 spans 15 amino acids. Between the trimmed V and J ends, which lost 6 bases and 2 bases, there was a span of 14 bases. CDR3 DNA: TGTGCCAGCAGTTCACAGGGAATCACCTACAATGAGCAGTTCTTC. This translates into CASSSQGITYNEQFF.

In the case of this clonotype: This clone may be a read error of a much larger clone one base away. CDR3: CSGDGYTF. The CDR3, as DNA: TGCAGTGGTGATGGCTACACCTTC. The V gene is TRBV20-1, the J gene TRBJ1-2; D is unclear. CDR3 size: 8 residues. The V end was cut by 7 bases, the J end by 6 bases, with 3 bases between. CDR1 is DFQATT and CDR2 is SNEGSKA in the germline V gene (reference sequence).

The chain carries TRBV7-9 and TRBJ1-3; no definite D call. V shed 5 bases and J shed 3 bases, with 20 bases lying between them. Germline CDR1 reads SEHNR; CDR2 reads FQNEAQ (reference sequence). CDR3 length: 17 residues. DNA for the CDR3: TGTGCCAGCAGCCCTCCTAGCCGGCAGGACCATGGAAACACCATATATTTT. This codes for CASSPPSRQDHGNTIYF.

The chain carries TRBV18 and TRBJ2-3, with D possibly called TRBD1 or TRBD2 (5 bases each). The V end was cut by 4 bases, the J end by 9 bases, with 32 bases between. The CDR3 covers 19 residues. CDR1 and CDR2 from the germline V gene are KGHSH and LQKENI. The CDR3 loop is CASSLRLTPYISRGETQYF. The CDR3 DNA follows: TGTGCCAGCTCACTAAGACTAACACCGTATATATCCCGAGGGGAGACGCAGTATTTT.

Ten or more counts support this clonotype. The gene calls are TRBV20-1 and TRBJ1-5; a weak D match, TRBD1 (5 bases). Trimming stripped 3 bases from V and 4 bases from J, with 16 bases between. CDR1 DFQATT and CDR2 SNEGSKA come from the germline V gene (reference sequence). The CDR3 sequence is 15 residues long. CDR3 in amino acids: CSASKWGDVNQPQHF. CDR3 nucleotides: TGCAGTGCTAGTAAATGGGGGGACGTAAATCAGCCCCAGCATTTT.

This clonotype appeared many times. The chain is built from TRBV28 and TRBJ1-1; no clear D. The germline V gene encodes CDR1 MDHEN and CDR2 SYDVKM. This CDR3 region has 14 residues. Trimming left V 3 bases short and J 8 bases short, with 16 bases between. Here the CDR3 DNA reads TGTGCCAGCAGTTTCTCTAGAGGGCAACCCGAAGCTTTCTTT. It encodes CASSFSRGQPEAFF.

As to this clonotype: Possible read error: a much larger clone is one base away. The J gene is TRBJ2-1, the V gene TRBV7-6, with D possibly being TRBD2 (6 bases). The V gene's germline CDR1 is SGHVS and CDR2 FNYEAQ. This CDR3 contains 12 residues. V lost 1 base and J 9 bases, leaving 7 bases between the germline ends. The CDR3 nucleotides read TGTGCCAGCAGCTTAGGGGGAGGTGAGCAGTTCTTC. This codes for CASSLGGGEQFF.

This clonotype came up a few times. The CDR3 DNA reads as TGTGCCAGCAGCCGGGACAGGGCGAACACTGAAGCTTTCTTT. It yields the protein CASSRDRANTEAFF. The chain combines TRBV5-6 with TRBJ1-1; 9 positions agree with TRBD1. The CDR3 has 14 residues. Germline V gives CDR1 SGHDT, CDR2 YYEEEE. V lost 4 bases and J lost 1; bases outside the gene matches: 2.

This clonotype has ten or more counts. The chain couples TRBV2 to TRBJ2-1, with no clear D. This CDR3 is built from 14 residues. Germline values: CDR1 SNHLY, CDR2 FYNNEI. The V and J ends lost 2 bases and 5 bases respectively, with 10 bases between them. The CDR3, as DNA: TGTGCCAGCAGTGAACAGACTGCAGACAATGAGCAGTTCTTC. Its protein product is CASSEQTADNEQFF.

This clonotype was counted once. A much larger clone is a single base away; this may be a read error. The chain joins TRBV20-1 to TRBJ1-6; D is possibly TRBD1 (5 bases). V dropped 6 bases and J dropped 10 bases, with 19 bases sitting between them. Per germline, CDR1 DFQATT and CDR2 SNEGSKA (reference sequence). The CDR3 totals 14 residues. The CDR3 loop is CSAVRDRTWSPLHF. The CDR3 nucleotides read TGCAGTGCCGTCCGGGACCGAACGTGGTCACCCCTCCACTTT.

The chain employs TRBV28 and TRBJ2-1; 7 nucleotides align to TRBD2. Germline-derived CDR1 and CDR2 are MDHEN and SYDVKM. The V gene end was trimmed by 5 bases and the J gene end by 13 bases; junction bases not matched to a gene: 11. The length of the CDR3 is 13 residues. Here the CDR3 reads CASSLRDYGSQFF. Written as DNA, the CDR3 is TGTGCCAGCAGTCTCCGGGACTATGGTAGTCAGTTCTTC.

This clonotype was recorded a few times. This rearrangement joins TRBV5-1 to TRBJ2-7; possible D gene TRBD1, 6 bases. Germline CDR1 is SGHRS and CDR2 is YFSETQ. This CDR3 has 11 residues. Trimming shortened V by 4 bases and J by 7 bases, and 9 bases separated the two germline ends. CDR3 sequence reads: CASSTGQEQYF. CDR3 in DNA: TGCGCCAGCAGCACTGGACAGGAGCAGTACTTC.

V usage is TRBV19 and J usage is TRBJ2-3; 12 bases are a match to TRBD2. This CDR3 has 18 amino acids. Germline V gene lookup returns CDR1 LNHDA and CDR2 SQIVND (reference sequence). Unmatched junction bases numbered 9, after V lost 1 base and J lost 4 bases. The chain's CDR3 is CASSIVKLTSGGSDTQYF. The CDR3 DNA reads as TGTGCCAGTAGTATAGTCAAGCTGACTAGCGGGGGCTCAGATACGCAGTATTTT.

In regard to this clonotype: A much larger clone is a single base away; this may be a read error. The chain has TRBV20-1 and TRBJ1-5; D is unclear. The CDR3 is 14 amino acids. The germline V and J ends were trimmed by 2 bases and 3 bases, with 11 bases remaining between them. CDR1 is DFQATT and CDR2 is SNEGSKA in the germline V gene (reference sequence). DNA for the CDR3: TGCAGTGCTAGAACGGTGTGGGACAATCAGCCCCAGCATTTT. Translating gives CSARTVWDNQPQHF.

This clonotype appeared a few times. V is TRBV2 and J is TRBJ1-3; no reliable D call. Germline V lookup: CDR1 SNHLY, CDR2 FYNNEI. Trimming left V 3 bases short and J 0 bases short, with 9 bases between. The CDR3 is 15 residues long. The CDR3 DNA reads TGTGCCAGCAGTGATTACCTGGGCTCTGGAAACACCATATATTTT. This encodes CASSDYLGSGNTIYF.

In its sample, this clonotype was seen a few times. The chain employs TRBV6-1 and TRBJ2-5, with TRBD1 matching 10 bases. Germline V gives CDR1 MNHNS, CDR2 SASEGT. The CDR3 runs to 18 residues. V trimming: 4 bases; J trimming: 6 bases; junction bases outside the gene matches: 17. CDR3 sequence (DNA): TGTGCCAGCAGTGGGAGGGACAGGGGCTCCCCACGGGTGAAGACCCAGTACTTC. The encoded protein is CASSGRDRGSPRVKTQYF.

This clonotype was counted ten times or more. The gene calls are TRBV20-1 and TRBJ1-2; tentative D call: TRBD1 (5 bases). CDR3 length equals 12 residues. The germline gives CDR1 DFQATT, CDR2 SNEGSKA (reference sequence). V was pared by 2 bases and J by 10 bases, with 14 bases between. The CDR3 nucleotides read TGCAGTGCTAGAATAGGGACCGGGAACTACACCTTC. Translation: CSARIGTGNYTF.